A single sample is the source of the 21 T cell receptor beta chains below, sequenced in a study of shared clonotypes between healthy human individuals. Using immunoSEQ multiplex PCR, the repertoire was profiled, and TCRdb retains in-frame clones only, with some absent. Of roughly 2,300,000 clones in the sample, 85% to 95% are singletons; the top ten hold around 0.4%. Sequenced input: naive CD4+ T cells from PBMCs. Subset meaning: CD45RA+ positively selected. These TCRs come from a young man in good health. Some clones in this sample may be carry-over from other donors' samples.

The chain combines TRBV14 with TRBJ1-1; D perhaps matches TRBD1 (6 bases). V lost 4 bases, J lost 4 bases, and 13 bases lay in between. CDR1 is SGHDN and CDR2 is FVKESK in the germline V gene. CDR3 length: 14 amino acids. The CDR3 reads CASSPQPGVTEAFF. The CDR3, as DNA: TGTGCCAGCAGCCCCCAGCCAGGGGTCACTGAAGCTTTCTTT.

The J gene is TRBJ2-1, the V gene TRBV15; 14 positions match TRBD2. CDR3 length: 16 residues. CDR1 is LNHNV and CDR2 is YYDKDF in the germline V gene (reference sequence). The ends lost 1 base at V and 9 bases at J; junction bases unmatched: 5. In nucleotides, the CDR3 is TGTGCCACCAGCAGAGGGGGGACTAGCGGGAGCCGTGAGCAGTTCTTC. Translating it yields CATSRGGTSGSREQFF.

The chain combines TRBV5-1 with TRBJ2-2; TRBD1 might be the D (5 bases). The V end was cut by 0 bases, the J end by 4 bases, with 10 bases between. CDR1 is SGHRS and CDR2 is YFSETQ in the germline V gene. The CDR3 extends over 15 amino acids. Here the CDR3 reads CASSLEGVGTGELFF. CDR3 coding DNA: TGCGCCAGCAGCTTGGAAGGGGTGGGCACCGGGGAGCTGTTTTTT.

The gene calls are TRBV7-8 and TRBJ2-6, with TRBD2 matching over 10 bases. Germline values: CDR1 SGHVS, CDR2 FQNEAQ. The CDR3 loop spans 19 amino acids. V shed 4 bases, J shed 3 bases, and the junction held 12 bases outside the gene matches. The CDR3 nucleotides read TGTGCCAGCAGCTCAGCGGGGCTAGCGGGAGTCGGTGGGGCCAACGTCCTGACTTTC. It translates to CASSSAGLAGVGGANVLTF.

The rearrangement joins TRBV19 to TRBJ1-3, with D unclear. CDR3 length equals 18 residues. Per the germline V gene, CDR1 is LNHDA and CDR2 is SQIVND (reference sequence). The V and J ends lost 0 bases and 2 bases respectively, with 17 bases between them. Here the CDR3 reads CASSIDARPRTTGNTIYF. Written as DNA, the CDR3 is TGTGCCAGTAGTATAGACGCGCGTCCCAGGACTACTGGAAACACCATATATTTT.

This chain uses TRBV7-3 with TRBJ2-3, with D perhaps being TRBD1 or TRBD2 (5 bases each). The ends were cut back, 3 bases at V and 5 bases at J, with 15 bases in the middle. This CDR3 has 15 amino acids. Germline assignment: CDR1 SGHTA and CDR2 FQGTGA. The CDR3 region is CASSFRTPAGDTQYF. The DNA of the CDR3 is TGTGCCAGCAGCTTTAGGACACCGGCGGGAGATACGCAGTATTTT.

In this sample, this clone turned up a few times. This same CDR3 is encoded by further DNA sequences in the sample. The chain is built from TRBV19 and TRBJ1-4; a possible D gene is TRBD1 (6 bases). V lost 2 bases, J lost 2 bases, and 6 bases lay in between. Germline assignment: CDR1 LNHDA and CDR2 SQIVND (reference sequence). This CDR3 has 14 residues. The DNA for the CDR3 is TGTGCCAGTAGTATAAGGGGGACTAATGAAAAACTGTTTTTT. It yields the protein CASSIRGTNEKLFF.

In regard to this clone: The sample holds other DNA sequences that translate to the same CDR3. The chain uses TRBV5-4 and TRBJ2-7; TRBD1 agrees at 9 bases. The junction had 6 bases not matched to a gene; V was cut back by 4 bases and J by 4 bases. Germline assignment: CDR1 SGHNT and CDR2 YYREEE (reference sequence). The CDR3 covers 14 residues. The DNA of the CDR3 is TGTGCCAGCAGCCTGGACAGGGGTTCTTACGAGCAGTACTTC. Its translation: CASSLDRGSYEQYF.

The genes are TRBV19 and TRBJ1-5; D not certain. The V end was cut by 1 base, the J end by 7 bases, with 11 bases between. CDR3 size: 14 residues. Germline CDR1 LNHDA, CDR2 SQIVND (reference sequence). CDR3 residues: CASSIVAARQPQHF. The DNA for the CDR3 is TGTGCCAGTAGTATAGTCGCGGCGCGACAGCCCCAGCATTTT.

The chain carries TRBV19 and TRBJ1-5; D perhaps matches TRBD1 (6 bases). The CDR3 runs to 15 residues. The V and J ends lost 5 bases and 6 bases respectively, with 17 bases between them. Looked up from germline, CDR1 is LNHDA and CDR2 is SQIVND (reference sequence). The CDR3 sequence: CASSPSDRQSQPQHF. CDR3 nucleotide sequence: TGTGCCAGTAGTCCGTCGGACAGACAAAGTCAGCCCCAGCATTTT.

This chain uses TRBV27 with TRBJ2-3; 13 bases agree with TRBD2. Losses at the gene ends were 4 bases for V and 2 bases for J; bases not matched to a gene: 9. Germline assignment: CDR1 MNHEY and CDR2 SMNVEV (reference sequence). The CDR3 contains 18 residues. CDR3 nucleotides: TGTGCCAGCAGTTCCCGCCCTACTAGCGGGAGGGACACAGATACGCAGTATTTT. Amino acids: CASSSRPTSGRDTDTQYF.

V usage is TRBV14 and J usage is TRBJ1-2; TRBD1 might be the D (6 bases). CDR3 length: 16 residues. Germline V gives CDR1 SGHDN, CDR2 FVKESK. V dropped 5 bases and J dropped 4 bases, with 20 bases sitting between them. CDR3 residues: CASSLLAGGAAYGYTF. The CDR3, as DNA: TGTGCCAGCAGCTTGCTCGCGGGGGGGGCTGCCTATGGCTACACCTTC.

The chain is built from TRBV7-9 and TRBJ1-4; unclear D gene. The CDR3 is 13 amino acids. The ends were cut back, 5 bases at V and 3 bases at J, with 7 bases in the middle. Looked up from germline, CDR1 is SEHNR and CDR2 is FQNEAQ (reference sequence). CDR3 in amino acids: CASSRGANEKLFF. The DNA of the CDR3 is TGTGCCAGCAGCCGCGGAGCTAATGAAAAACTGTTTTTT.

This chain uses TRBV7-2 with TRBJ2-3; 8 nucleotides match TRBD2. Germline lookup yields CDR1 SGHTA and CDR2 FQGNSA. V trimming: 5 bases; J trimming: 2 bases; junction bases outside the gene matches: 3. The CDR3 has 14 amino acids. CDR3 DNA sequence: TGTGCCAGCAGCGCTAGCGGGCCCACAGATACGCAGTATTTT. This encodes CASSASGPTDTQYF. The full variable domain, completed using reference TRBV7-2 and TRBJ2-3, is GAGVSQSPSNKVTEKGKDVELRCDPISGHTALYWYRQSLGQGLEFLIYFQGNSAPDKSGLPSDRFSAERTGGSVSTLTIQRTQQEDSAVYLCASSASGPTDTQYFGPGTRLTVL.

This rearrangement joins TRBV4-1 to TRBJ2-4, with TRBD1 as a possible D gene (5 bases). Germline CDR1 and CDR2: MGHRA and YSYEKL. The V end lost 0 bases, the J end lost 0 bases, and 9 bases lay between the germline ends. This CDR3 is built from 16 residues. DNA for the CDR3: TGCGCCAGCAGCCAAGATGACAGACTAGCCAAAAACATTCAGTACTTC. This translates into CASSQDDRLAKNIQYF.

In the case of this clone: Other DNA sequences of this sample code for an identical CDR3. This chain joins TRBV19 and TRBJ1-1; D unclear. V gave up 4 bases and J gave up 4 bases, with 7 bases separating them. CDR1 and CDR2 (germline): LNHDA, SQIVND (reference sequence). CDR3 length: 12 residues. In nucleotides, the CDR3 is TGTGCCAGTAGTACCGGGTTCACTGAAGCTTTCTTT. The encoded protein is CASSTGFTEAFF.

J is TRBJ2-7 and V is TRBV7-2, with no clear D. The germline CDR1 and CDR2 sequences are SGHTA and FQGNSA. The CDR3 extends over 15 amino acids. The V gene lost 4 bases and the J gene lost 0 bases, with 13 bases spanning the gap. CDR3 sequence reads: CASSSRRVTSYEQYF. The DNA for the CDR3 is TGTGCCAGCAGCTCTCGCCGGGTCACCTCCTACGAGCAGTACTTC.

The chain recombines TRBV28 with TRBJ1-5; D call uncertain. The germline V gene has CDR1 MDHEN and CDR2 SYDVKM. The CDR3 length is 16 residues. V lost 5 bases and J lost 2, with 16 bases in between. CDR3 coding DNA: TGTGCCAGCAGTCCAACCCCCTCTCGTGGCAATCAGCCCCAGCATTTT. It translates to CASSPTPSRGNQPQHF.

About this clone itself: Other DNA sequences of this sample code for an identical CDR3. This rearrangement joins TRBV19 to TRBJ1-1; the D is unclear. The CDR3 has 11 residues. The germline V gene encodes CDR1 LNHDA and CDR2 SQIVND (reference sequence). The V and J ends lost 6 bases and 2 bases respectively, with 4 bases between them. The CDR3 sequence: CASSRNTEAFF. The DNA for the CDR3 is TGTGCCAGTAGCCGCAACACTGAAGCTTTCTTT.

As DNA, the CDR3 is TGCAGCGTAGCTGACAGGGCTGATGAGCAGTTCTTC. It specifies CSVADRADEQFF. The rearrangement joins TRBV29-1 to TRBJ2-1; 7 bases align to TRBD1. CDR1 SQVTM and CDR2 ANQGSEA come from the germline V gene. CDR3 length: 12 residues. Trimming cost V 6 bases and J 8 bases; bases outside gene matches: 7.

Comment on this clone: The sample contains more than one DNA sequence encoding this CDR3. Here the CDR3 reads CASGQPQETQYF. CDR3 nucleotide sequence: TGTGCCAGCGGACAGCCCCAAGAGACCCAGTACTTC. The chain has TRBV5-4 and TRBJ2-5, with D perhaps matching TRBD1 (6 bases). Trimming cost V 7 bases and J 1 base, with 8 bases left between them. CDR1 is SGHNT, CDR2 YYREEE, per germline (reference sequence). CDR3 length: 12 amino acids.